The T cell receptor (beta chain) described here comes from a study of shared clonotypes between healthy human individuals. Across the study: Each donor's CD8 memory used one plate, CD8 naive two, each CD4 subset three.

Within Nashville, Tennessee resided all donors, each a Caucasian adult. Sequenced by immunoSEQ multiplex PCR; TCRdb stores in-frame clones only, minus some. Of roughly 640,000 clones listed, about 74% were seen once; the top ten hold less than 2%. With respect to this clone: As yet, its antigen is unknown.

Points from the study as a whole: Richness estimates generally favored naive over memory subsets.

Specimen: memory CD4+ T cells sorted from blood. The subset denotes: CD45RA-negative fraction. The clonotype originates from a young woman in good health.

The CDR3 DNA is TGTGCCAGCAGCTTGATTCGTCAGGGCTTAGCCACCTTC. Encoded protein: CASSLIRQGLATF. The chain carries TRBV5-6 and TRBJ1-2; D may be TRBD1 (5 bases). The CDR3 sequence is 13 residues long. The V end lost 1 base, the J end lost 13 bases, and 17 bases lay between the germline ends. From germline, CDR1 is SGHDT and CDR2 YYEEEE.